This note documents a single T cell receptor beta chain sequence. Its antigen is undetermined. This sample is part of a study of cytomegalovirus exposure and HLA in healthy donors. Points from the study as a whole: Overall, approximately 150 TCR beta chains were annotated as cytomegalovirus-associated. With further analysis later on, most CMV-associated TCR beta chains appeared HLA-restricted.

PCR primers comprised 60 Vbeta and 13 Jbeta primers. Produced via immunoSEQ multiplex PCR; TCRdb's table is partial and in-frame only. The table records around 120,000 clones, 81% of them present only once. The CDR3 is 13 amino acids. Trimming stripped 0 bases from V and 6 bases from J, with 5 bases between. Germline-derived CDR1 and CDR2 are MNHNS and SASEGT. Sequencing input: PBMCs. The TCR comes from a man between 18 and 29 years old in good health and CMV-seronegative. The chain links TRBV6-1 to TRBJ2-2, with D unclear. The CDR3 region is CASSEANPGELFF. In DNA, the CDR3 is TGTGCCAGCAGTGAAGCCAATCCCGGGGAGCTGTTTTTT.